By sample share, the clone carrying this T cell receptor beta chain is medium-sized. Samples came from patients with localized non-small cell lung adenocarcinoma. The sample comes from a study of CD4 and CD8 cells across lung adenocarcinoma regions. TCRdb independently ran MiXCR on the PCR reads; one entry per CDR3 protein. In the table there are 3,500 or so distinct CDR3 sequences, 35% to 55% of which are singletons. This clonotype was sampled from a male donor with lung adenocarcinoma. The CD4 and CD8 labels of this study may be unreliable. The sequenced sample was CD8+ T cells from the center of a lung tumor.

Written as DNA, the CDR3 is TGTGCCAGCAGTCCCCACGGGGGATCCCAGGGTGAGCAGTTCTTC. Translation: CASSPHGGSQGEQFF. J is TRBJ2-1 and V is TRBV6-1, with a possible D match to TRBD2 (6 bases). The germline gives CDR1 MNHNS, CDR2 SASEGT. The CDR3 is 15 amino acids. The ends were cut back, 5 bases at V and 9 bases at J, with 20 bases in the middle.